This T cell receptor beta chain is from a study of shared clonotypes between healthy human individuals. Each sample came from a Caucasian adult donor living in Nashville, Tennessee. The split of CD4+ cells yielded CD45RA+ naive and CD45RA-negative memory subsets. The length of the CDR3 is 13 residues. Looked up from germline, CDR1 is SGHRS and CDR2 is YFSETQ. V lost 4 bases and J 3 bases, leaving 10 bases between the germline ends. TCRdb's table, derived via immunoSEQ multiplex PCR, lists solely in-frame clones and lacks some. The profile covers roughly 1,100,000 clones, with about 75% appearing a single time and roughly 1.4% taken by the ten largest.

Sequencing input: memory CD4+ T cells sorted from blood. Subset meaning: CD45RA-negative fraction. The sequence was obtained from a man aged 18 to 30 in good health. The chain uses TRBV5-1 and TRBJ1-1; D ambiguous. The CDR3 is CASSPDMDTEAFF. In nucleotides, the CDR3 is TGCGCCAGCAGCCCCGACATGGACACTGAAGCTTTCTTT.